The 28 T cell receptor beta chains in this list originate from one sample, sequenced in a study of T cells in Graves' hyperthyroidism and ophthalmopathy. The source material, RNA transcripts, was used to amplify TCR beta CDR3 regions. The HTBI primer set drove a first-round RT-PCR of the TCR CDR3. In TCRdb, the multiplex PCR reads were re-called with MiXCR into one record per CDR3 protein. The sample has about half a million distinct CDR3 sequences, less than 25% seen once. Material: blood. These receptors all stem from a woman between 65 and 79 years old with Graves' ophthalmopathy.

Notes on this clonotype: A junction end diverges from the germline sequence, so it may reflect a read error. CDR3: CPSSQETSGRLYEGQYF. Here the CDR3 DNA reads TGTCCCAGCAGCCAAGAAACTAGCGGGCGACTCTACGAAGGGCAGTACTTC. J is TRBJ2-7 and V is TRBV3-1; TRBD2 matches 9 bases. Germline V gives CDR1 LGHDT, CDR2 YNNKEL (reference sequence). The CDR3 is made up of 17 amino acids.

This clonotype was picked up one time. This may arise from a read error, as a much more abundant clone is one base away. The J gene is TRBJ2-7, the V gene TRBV5-1; 13 positions match TRBD2. V was pared by 4 bases and J by 6 bases, with 7 bases of the junction left unmatched. CDR3 size: 15 residues. Germline CDR1 SGHRS, CDR2 YFSETQ. This CDR3 is CASSTSGRAPCEQYF. CDR3 coding DNA: TGCGCCAGCAGCACTAGCGGGAGGGCCCCCTGCGAGCAGTACTTC.

This clonotype has at least ten counts. V and J are TRBV7-8 and TRBJ2-2; perhaps D is TRBD1 or TRBD2 (5 bases each). The CDR3 contains 14 residues. Germline V lookup: CDR1 SGHVS, CDR2 FQNEAQ. With 3 bases removed from V and 7 bases from J, the gap between germline ends came to 12 bases. The CDR3 nucleotides read TGTGCCAGCAGCTTCCCCTCGAGGGGCGGGGAGCTGTTTTTT. The encoded protein is CASSFPSRGGELFF.

V gene TRBV28 combines with J gene TRBJ2-7; no firm D call. This CDR3 contains 13 residues. V shed 4 bases and J shed 3 bases, with 10 bases lying between them. Germline V CDR1 and CDR2: MDHEN, SYDVKM. The CDR3 region is CASSWATLYEQYF. The CDR3 DNA follows: TGTGCCAGCAGTTGGGCCACTCTCTACGAGCAGTACTTC.

In this sample, this clonotype turned up many times. This chain connects TRBV30 to TRBJ1-2; TRBD1 might be the D (6 bases). Per the germline V gene, CDR1 is GTSNPN and CDR2 is SVGIG (reference sequence). The V gene lost 7 bases and the J gene lost 6 bases, with 15 bases spanning the gap. This CDR3 spans 12 amino acids. CDR3 region: CASRRTAHGYTF. The DNA of the CDR3 is TGTGCCTCCAGGAGGACAGCCCATGGCTACACCTTC.

This clonotype appeared a few times. V and J are TRBV20-1 and TRBJ2-5, with D possibly TRBD1 on 6 matching bases. V lost 5 bases and J 7 bases, leaving 14 bases between the germline ends. Germline V gives CDR1 DFQATT, CDR2 SNEGSKA (reference sequence). The CDR3 has 12 residues. CDR3 protein: CSAFGQGGTQYF. The DNA for the CDR3 is TGCAGTGCTTTCGGCCAAGGGGGGACCCAGTACTTC.

This rearrangement joins TRBV4-2 to TRBJ1-5; TRBD1 matches 10 bases. The V gene's germline CDR1 is LGHNA and CDR2 YNFKEQ. Trimming took 2 bases from V and 2 from J; bases not matched to a gene: 6. The CDR3 consists of 17 residues. The CDR3 DNA reads TGTGCCAGCAGCCAATTGACAGGGGGCGCAGGCAATCAGCCCCAGCATTTT. Translation gives CASSQLTGGAGNQPQHF.

The chain is built from TRBV5-1 and TRBJ1-2; D unclear. CDR1 and CDR2 from the germline V gene are SGHRS and YFSETQ. The CDR3 spans 15 residues. Trimming took 0 bases from V and 2 from J, leaving 11 bases between them. CDR3 nucleotide sequence: TGCGCCAGCAGCTTGGAACTGGGCTCGAACTATGGCTACACCTTC. This translates into CASSLELGSNYGYTF.

This clonotype appeared a few times. This chain links TRBV7-9 with TRBJ2-3; 9 bases map to TRBD2. This CDR3 has 18 residues. V lost 6 bases and J lost 3; bases outside the gene matches: 16. Germline CDR1 is SEHNR and CDR2 is FQNEAQ (reference sequence). The CDR3 DNA reads as TGTGCCAGCAGTCCTAGGGGTTCTAGCGGGAAAGTAACAGATACGCAGTATTTT. It encodes CASSPRGSSGKVTDTQYF.

As for this clonotype: One junction end does not reproduce the germline sequence, and a read error may be involved. The rearrangement uses TRBV10-3 and TRBJ2-7; D perhaps matches TRBD2 (5 bases). Germline V CDR1 and CDR2: ENHRY, SYGVKD. This CDR3 is 16 amino acids long. CDR3 sequence: CAISESRARMAYEQHF. The DNA of the CDR3 is TGTGCCATCAGTGAGTCGAGGGCTAGGATGGCCTACGAGCAGCACTTC.

Notes on this clonotype: A much bigger clone sits one base away, suggesting this may be a read error. This chain connects TRBV5-1 to TRBJ2-1; D remains ambiguous. This CDR3 has 14 amino acids. Germline V CDR1 and CDR2: SGHRS, YFSETQ. The CDR3 DNA sequence: TGCGCCAGCAGCTTGGTTGCCTCCGACAATGAGCAGTTCTTC. Translation: CASSLVASDNEQFF. The variable domain in full, completed from reference TRBV5-1 and TRBJ2-1, reads KAGVTQTPRYLIKTRGQQVTLSCSPISGHRSVSWYQQTPGQGLQFLFEYFSETQRNKGNFPGRFSGRQFSNSRSEMNVSTLELGDSALYLCASSLVASDNEQFFGPGTRLTVL.

The genes are TRBV5-1 and TRBJ1-2; 8 bases agree with TRBD1. Germline loops: CDR1 SGHRS, CDR2 YFSETQ. This CDR3 region has 14 residues. With 5 bases clipped from V and 2 bases from J, the junction kept 5 bases outside the gene matches. The CDR3, as DNA: TGCGCCAGCAGAACTACAGGGGGGAACTATGGCTACACCTTC. The encoded protein is CASRTTGGNYGYTF.

A few counts support this clonotype. The rearrangement joins TRBV6-1 to TRBJ1-2; weak D call: TRBD1 (6 bases). CDR1 is MNHNS and CDR2 is SASEGT in the germline V gene. V lost 6 bases, J lost 5 bases, and 13 bases lay in between. This CDR3 region has 13 residues. The CDR3 nucleotides read TGTGCCAGCAGCCTCCCGACAGGATATGGCTACACCTTC. Protein sequence: CASSLPTGYGYTF.

This clonotype was observed a few times. The V gene is TRBV3-1, the J gene TRBJ2-7; no definite D call. Germline V lookup: CDR1 LGHDT, CDR2 YNNKEL (reference sequence). The CDR3 length is 16 residues. V was clipped by 0 bases and J by 0 bases, with 12 bases between them. The CDR3 region is CASSQDSSTSSYEQYF. The CDR3 DNA follows: TGTGCCAGCAGCCAAGATTCGAGCACCAGCTCCTACGAGCAGTACTTC.

The CDR3 spells CAWSRTGGQYEQYF. CDR3 in DNA: TGTGCCTGGTCTAGGACAGGGGGTCAGTACGAGCAGTACTTC. The chain recombines TRBV30 with TRBJ2-7, with 10 bases lining up with TRBD1. In germline, CDR1 is GTSNPN, CDR2 SVGIG (reference sequence). This CDR3 spans 14 amino acids. V gave up 5 bases and J gave up 4 bases; unmatched junction bases: 8.

This rearrangement joins TRBV15 to TRBJ2-5; D is unclear. With 1 base removed from V and 0 bases from J, the gap between germline ends came to 12 bases. The CDR3 is 16 residues long. Germline V CDR1 and CDR2: LNHNV, YYDKDF (reference sequence). The CDR3 sequence: CATSRGGIQYQETQYF. The CDR3 nucleotides are TGTGCCACCAGCAGAGGGGGAATCCAGTACCAAGAGACCCAGTACTTC. Based on the CDR3 plus reference TRBV15 and TRBJ2-5, the full variable domain is DAMVIQNPRYQVTQFGKPVTLSCSQTLNHNVMYWYQQKSSQAPKLLFHYYDKDFNNEADTPDNFQSRRPNTSFCFLDIRSPGLGDTAMYLCATSRGGIQYQETQYFGPGTRLLVL.

This clonotype has at least ten counts. This chain joins TRBV27 and TRBJ2-1; the match to TRBD2 covers 11 bases. V dropped 4 bases and J dropped 4; count of bases not matched to a gene: 12. Germline lookup yields CDR1 MNHEY and CDR2 SMNVEV (reference sequence). The CDR3 consists of 18 residues. The CDR3 protein is CASSSPTSGSSTYNEQFF. CDR3 bases: TGTGCCAGCAGTTCCCCCACTAGCGGGAGTTCTACGTACAATGAGCAGTTCTTC.

Concerning this clonotype: The final CDR3 position lacks the conserved phenylalanine or tryptophan, pointing to a likely read error. The V call is TRBV5-4, the J call TRBJ2-7; D may be TRBD1 (6 bases). The germline V gene encodes CDR1 SGHNT and CDR2 YYREEE (reference sequence). V was shortened by 0 bases and J by 6 bases, with 16 bases between the two germline ends. CDR3 size: 15 residues. The CDR3 nucleotides are TGTGCCAGCAGCTTGGTGACAGGCCGGACCGGCGAGCAGTACCTC. It yields the protein CASSLVTGRTGEQYL.

This clonotype was seen ten or more times. V gene TRBV3-1 combines with J gene TRBJ1-4; maybe TRBD1 (5 bases). The CDR3 has 15 residues. V lost 5 bases to trimming and J lost 7 bases, with 17 bases between them. Germline V gene data show CDR1 as LGHDT and CDR2 as YNNKEL (reference sequence). CDR3 in DNA: TGTGCCAGCAGCTCATCAAGGCAGGGAGGTGAAAAACTGTTTTTT. Its translation: CASSSSRQGGEKLFF.

This clonotype showed up many times. The chain joins TRBV2 to TRBJ2-7, with TRBD1 identical over 7 bases. Germline V gene lookup returns CDR1 SNHLY and CDR2 FYNNEI. The V and J ends lost 6 bases and 0 bases, in that order; junction bases with no gene match: 8. The length of the CDR3 is 15 residues. The CDR3: CASRRTGQISYEQYF. As DNA, the CDR3 is TGTGCCAGCAGGCGGACAGGTCAGATCTCCTACGAGCAGTACTTC. Supplemented by reference TRBV2 and TRBJ2-7, the full variable domain reads EPEVTQTPSHQVTQMGQEVILRCVPISNHLYFYWYRQILGQKVEFLVSFYNNEISEKSEIFDDQFSVERPDGSNFTLKIRSTKLEDSAMYFCASRRTGQISYEQYFGPGTRLTVT.

This clonotype was seen ten or more times. V and J are TRBV2 and TRBJ1-1; TRBD1 is a possible D gene (6 bases). The CDR3 extends over 14 amino acids. V gave up 7 bases and J gave up 0 bases, with 12 bases separating them. From germline, CDR1 is SNHLY and CDR2 FYNNEI. Here the CDR3 DNA reads TGTGCCAGCATGTACAGGGTAATGAACACTGAAGCTTTCTTT. This translates into CASMYRVMNTEAFF.

The table lists this clonotype with many counts. The V and J genes are TRBV28 and TRBJ2-1, with 7 nucleotides matching TRBD2. Germline CDR1 and CDR2: MDHEN and SYDVKM. J was trimmed by 6 bases and V by 7 bases; bases with no gene match: 9. This CDR3 is 14 amino acids long. The CDR3 bases are TGTGCCAGCAATGAGCGGGACCGCAGCAATGAGCAGTTCTTC. It codes for CASNERDRSNEQFF.

V gene TRBV5-1 combines with J gene TRBJ2-5; weak D call: TRBD1 (5 bases). The CDR3 is made up of 14 amino acids. Per germline, CDR1 SGHRS and CDR2 YFSETQ. Trimming removed 0 bases at V and 5 bases at J, with 11 bases between. The CDR3 DNA is TGCGCCAGCAGCTTGGAGGGGTTAAGGGAGACCCAGTACTTC. It translates to CASSLEGLRETQYF.

This clonotype was counted a single time. The chain recombines TRBV6-1 with TRBJ1-2; D unresolved. Trimming cost V 5 bases and J 4 bases, with 11 bases left between them. The CDR3 is 13 residues long. Germline CDR1 reads MNHNS; CDR2 reads SASEGT. CDR3 sequence (DNA): TGTGCCAGCAGTCTTCAGACTCTCTATGGCTACACCTTC. Protein sequence: CASSLQTLYGYTF.

At least ten counts were recorded for this clonotype. This rearrangement joins TRBV28 to TRBJ2-5, with 7 bases that match TRBD1. The CDR3 runs to 14 residues. J was trimmed by 6 bases and V by 3 bases; bases with no gene match: 7. Germline V gives CDR1 MDHEN, CDR2 SYDVKM. The CDR3 coding sequence is TGTGCCAGCAGTTTGGTAGGGGGCGCGAAGACCCAGTACTTC. This encodes CASSLVGGAKTQYF.

The CDR3 region has the DNA TGCGCCAGCAGCGTAGGCGGGGAGCGGTGGGAGACCCAGTACTTC. It encodes CASSVGGERWETQYF. This chain connects TRBV5-1 to TRBJ2-5; TRBD2 might be the D (6 bases). The CDR3 runs to 15 residues. Deletions cut 4 bases from V and 5 bases from J, with 18 bases between. Germline V gene lookup returns CDR1 SGHRS and CDR2 YFSETQ. Looking up the rest from reference TRBV5-1 and TRBJ2-5 gives the full variable domain: KAGVTQTPRYLIKTRGQQVTLSCSPISGHRSVSWYQQTPGQGLQFLFEYFSETQRNKGNFPGRFSGRQFSNSRSEMNVSTLELGDSALYLCASSVGGERWETQYFGPGTRLLVL.

This clonotype came up a few times. This chain connects TRBV28 to TRBJ1-6; 10 bases line up with TRBD1. Germline-derived CDR1 and CDR2 are MDHEN and SYDVKM. The V and J ends lost 5 bases and 8 bases, in that order; junction bases with no gene match: 3. The CDR3 covers 14 residues. CDR3 residues: CASSAGTGDSPLHF. The CDR3 coding sequence is TGTGCCAGCAGTGCAGGGACAGGGGATTCACCCCTCCACTTT.

This clonotype was picked up a small number of times. This chain joins TRBV7-9 and TRBJ1-1, with TRBD1 as a possible D gene (5 bases). This CDR3 contains 14 residues. V lost 1 base and J 4 bases, leaving 10 bases between the germline ends. Germline V gives CDR1 SEHNR, CDR2 FQNEAQ (reference sequence). The CDR3 here is CASSLGGEATEAFF. The DNA of the CDR3 is TGTGCCAGCAGCTTAGGAGGGGAGGCCACTGAAGCTTTCTTT.